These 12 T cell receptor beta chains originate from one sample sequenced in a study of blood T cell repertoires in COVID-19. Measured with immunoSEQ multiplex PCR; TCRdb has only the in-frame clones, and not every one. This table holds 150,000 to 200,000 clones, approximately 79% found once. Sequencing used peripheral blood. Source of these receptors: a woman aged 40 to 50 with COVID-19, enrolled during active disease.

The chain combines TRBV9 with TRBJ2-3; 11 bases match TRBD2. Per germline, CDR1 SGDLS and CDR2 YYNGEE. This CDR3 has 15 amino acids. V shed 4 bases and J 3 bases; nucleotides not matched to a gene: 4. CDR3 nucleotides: TGTGCCAGCAGCCCGGGACTAGCGGCGACAGATACGCAGTATTTT. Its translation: CASSPGLAATDTQYF.

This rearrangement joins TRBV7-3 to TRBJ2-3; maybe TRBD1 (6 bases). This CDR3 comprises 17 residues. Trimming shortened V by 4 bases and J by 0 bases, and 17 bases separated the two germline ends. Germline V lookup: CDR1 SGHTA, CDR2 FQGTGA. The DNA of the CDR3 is TGTGCCAGCAGCTCCAGGGGCGGAAGAACTAGCACAGATACGCAGTATTTT. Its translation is CASSSRGGRTSTDTQYF.

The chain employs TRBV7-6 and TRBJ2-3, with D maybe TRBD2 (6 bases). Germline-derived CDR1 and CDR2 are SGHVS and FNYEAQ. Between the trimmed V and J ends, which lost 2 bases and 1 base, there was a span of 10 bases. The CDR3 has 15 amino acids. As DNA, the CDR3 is TGTGCCAGCAGCTTATTGCGGGACGGCACAGATACGCAGTATTTT. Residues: CASSLLRDGTDTQYF.

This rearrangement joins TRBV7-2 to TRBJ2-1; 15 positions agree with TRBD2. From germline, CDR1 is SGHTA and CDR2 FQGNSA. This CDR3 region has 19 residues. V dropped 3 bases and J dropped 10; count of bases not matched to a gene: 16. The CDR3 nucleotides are TGTGCCAGCAGCTTCGTGGGACTAGCGGGAGGACTCAATTATGTGGAGCAGTTCTTC. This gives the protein CASSFVGLAGGLNYVEQFF.

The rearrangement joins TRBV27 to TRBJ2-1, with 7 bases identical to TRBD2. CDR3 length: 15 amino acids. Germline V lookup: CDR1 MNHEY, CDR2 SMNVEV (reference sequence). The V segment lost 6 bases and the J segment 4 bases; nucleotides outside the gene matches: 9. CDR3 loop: CASSRRVAGYNEQFF. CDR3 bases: TGTGCCAGCAGCCGGCGGGTAGCGGGTTACAATGAGCAGTTCTTC.

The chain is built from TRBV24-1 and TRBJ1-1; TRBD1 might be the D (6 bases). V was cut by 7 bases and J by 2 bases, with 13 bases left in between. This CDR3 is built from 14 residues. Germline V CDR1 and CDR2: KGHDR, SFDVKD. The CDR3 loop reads CATRLGGDNTEAFF. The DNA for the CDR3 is TGTGCCACCAGGTTAGGGGGAGATAACACTGAAGCTTTCTTT.

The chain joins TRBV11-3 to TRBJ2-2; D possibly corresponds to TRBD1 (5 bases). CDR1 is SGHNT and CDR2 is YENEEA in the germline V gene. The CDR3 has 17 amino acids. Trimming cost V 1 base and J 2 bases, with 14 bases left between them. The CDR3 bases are TGTGCCAGCAGCTTAGTTAGTGGGGCCTTTAACACCGGGGAGCTGTTTTTT. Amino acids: CASSLVSGAFNTGELFF.

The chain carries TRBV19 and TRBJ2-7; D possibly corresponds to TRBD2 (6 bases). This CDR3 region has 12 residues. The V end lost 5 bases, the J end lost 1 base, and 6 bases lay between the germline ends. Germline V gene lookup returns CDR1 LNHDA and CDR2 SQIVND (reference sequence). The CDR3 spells CASSGTSYEQYF. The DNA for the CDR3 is TGTGCCAGTAGTGGGACTTCCTACGAGCAGTACTTC.

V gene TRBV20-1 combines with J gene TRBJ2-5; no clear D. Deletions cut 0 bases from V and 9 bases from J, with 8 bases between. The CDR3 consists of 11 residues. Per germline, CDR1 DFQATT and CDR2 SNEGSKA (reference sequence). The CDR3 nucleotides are TGCAGTGCTAGAGATAAGCTTTCCCAGTACTTC. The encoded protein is CSARDKLSQYF.

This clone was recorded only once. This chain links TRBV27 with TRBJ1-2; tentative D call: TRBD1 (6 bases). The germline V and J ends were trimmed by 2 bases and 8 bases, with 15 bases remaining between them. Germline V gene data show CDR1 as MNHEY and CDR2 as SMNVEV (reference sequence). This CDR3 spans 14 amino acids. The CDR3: CASSLNGQLLGYTF. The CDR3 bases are TGTGCCAGCAGTTTAAATGGACAGTTGCTCGGCTACACCTTC.

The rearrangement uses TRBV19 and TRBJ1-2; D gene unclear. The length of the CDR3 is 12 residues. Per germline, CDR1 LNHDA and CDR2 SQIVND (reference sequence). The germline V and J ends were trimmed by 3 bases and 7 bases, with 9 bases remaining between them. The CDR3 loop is CASSISRVGYTF. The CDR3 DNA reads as TGTGCCAGTAGTATTTCCCGGGTTGGCTACACCTTC.

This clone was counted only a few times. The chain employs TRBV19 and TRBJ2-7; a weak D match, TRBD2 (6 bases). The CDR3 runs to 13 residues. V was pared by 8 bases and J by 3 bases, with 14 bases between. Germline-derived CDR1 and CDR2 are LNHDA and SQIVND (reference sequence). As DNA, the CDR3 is TGTGCCAGTGCGGGGTATCCCGTCTACGAGCAGTACTTC. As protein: CASAGYPVYEQYF. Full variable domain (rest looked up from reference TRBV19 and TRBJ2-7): DGGITQSPKYLFRKEGQNVTLSCEQNLNHDAMYWYRQDPGQGLRLIYYSQIVNDFQKGDIAEGYSVSREKKESFPLTVTSAQKNPTAFYLCASAGYPVYEQYFGPGTRLTVT.